Below are 19 T cell receptor beta chains sequenced from a single sample in a study of metastatic and nonmetastatic thyroid tumors. Each patient came to thyroid surgery without any prior treatment (of any kind). Using MiXCR, TCRdb reanalyzed the PCR reads. The repertoire holds just under 60,000 clones, with roughly 15% as singletons. Sequencing was performed on blood. Receptor source: a male donor with papillary thyroid cancer or a benign thyroid nodule (not recorded which). Some clones in this sample may be carry-over from other donors' samples.

Note on this clone: This may arise from a read error, as a much more abundant clone is one base away. V and J are TRBV7-3 and TRBJ2-1, with TRBD1 matching 8 bases. The V gene end was trimmed by 5 bases and the J gene end by 4 bases; junction bases not matched to a gene: 7. This CDR3 is built from 15 residues. Germline V gene sequence: CDR1 SGHTA, CDR2 FQGTGA. Here the CDR3 DNA reads TGTGCCAGCAGCCCACAGGGGGTGGGATACAATGAGCAGTTCTTC. Its translation is CASSPQGVGYNEQFF.

This clone was picked up many times. This rearrangement joins TRBV5-1 to TRBJ2-3; tentatively, D is TRBD2 (5 bases). The V end lost 3 bases, the J end lost 1 base, and 9 bases lay between the germline ends. CDR1 and CDR2 from the germline V gene are SGHRS and YFSETQ. The CDR3 length is 14 residues. In DNA form, the CDR3 reads TGCGCCAGCAGCTCCGGGGTCGGCACAGATACGCAGTATTTT. As protein: CASSSGVGTDTQYF.

This clone was counted many times. The V and J genes are TRBV11-2 and TRBJ2-5, with a weak D call TRBD1 (6 bases). Germline V CDR1 and CDR2: SGHAT, FQNNGV. V gave up 5 bases and J gave up 2 bases, with 21 bases separating them. CDR3 length: 17 residues. CDR3 in amino acids: CASSGQSHRDTQETQYF. As DNA, the CDR3 is TGTGCCAGCAGCGGTCAATCACACCGGGACACTCAAGAGACCCAGTACTTC.

Many counts were recorded for this clone. The chain joins TRBV5-1 to TRBJ2-2; 11 bases match TRBD2. The junction had 1 base not matched to a gene; V was cut back by 5 bases and J by 4 bases. Germline V CDR1 and CDR2: SGHRS, YFSETQ. The CDR3 length is 14 residues. The DNA of the CDR3 is TGCGCCAGCAGGACTAGCGGGACCACCGGGGAGCTGTTTTTT. Its protein product is CASRTSGTTGELFF.

The chain combines TRBV15 with TRBJ1-5; tentative D call: TRBD1 (5 bases). The CDR3 length is 15 residues. Germline CDR1 reads LNHNV; CDR2 reads YYDKDF (reference sequence). V was clipped by 0 bases and J by 11 bases, with 17 bases between them. The CDR3 DNA is TGTGCCACCAGCAGAGATCTGGTGGGGGAATCGGCCCAGCATTTT. This sequence encodes CATSRDLVGESAQHF.

This clone was counted many times. J is TRBJ2-3 and V is TRBV24-1; D is undetermined. V gave up 4 bases and J gave up 1 base, with 8 bases separating them. CDR1 is KGHDR and CDR2 is SFDVKD in the germline V gene. The CDR3 runs 14 residues. Written as DNA, the CDR3 is TGTGCCACCAGTGAACCCGGACGCACAGATACGCAGTATTTT. The encoded protein is CATSEPGRTDTQYF.

The V gene is TRBV7-9, the J gene TRBJ2-2; D remains unclear. Per germline, CDR1 SEHNR and CDR2 FQNEAQ (reference sequence). The CDR3 extends over 15 amino acids. Trimming pared 0 bases from V and 0 bases from J, leaving 5 bases between. CDR3 in amino acids: CASSLAVPNTGELFF. The CDR3 nucleotides are TGTGCCAGCAGCTTAGCGGTACCGAACACCGGGGAGCTGTTTTTT.

This clone was found a few times. In DNA form, the CDR3 reads TGTGCCAGCGGGGGGGGGACAGCCCTTTATCAGCCCCAGCATTTT. This sequence encodes CASGGGTALYQPQHF. This chain uses TRBV2 with TRBJ1-5; 7 nucleotides line up with TRBD1. The germline gives CDR1 SNHLY, CDR2 FYNNEI. After removal of 8 bases from V and 5 bases from J, the junction contained 12 bases not matched to a gene. There are 15 residues in the CDR3.

This clone has at least ten counts. The chain carries TRBV5-1 and TRBJ1-2; TRBD1 aligns across 12 bases. Germline V gene lookup returns CDR1 SGHRS and CDR2 YFSETQ. Trimming took 4 bases from V and 4 from J; bases not matched to a gene: 2. The CDR3 consists of 14 residues. CDR3 in amino acids: CASSLGQGAYGYTF. DNA for the CDR3: TGCGCCAGCAGCCTGGGACAGGGGGCCTATGGCTACACCTTC. The whole variable domain, filled in from reference TRBV5-1 and TRBJ1-2, reads KAGVTQTPRYLIKTRGQQVTLSCSPISGHRSVSWYQQTPGQGLQFLFEYFSETQRNKGNFPGRFSGRQFSNSRSEMNVSTLELGDSALYLCASSLGQGAYGYTFGSGTRLTVV.

The table lists this clone with many counts. V and J are TRBV13 and TRBJ1-3; D is unresolved. The germline V and J ends were trimmed by 0 bases and 1 base, with 7 bases remaining between them. This CDR3 is 15 amino acids long. Germline CDR1 and CDR2: PRHDT and FYEKMQ (reference sequence). The CDR3 DNA sequence: TGTGCCAGCAGCTTAGGGCAGTCTTCTGGAAACACCATATATTTT. This gives the protein CASSLGQSSGNTIYF.

The rearrangement joins TRBV7-9 to TRBJ1-3; TRBD1 agrees at 9 bases. This CDR3 is built from 15 residues. Germline trimming cut 5 bases from V and 4 bases from J; bases unmatched to any gene: 6. CDR1 SEHNR and CDR2 FQNEAQ come from the germline V gene (reference sequence). Written as DNA, the CDR3 is TGTGCCAGCAGCCGGACAGGGGCGCTCGGAAACACCATATATTTT. Translating gives CASSRTGALGNTIYF.

In this sample, this clone turned up once. One base away lies a much larger clone, so this may be a sequencing read error. This sequence joins TRBV3-1 and TRBJ2-5; TRBD2 aligns across 7 bases. The germline CDR1 and CDR2 sequences are LGHDT and YNNKEL (reference sequence). Trimming at V came to 7 bases and at J to 5 bases, leaving 10 bases not matched to a gene. The CDR3 is made up of 14 amino acids. CDR3 residues: CASKSIGRTETQYF. The CDR3 region has the DNA TGTGCCAGCAAATCTATCGGGAGGACGGAGACCCAGTACTTC.

In the case of this clone: A read error is possible here, since a much larger clone lies one base away. V gene TRBV7-3 combines with J gene TRBJ2-3; 14 bases agree with TRBD2. The germline gives CDR1 SGHTA, CDR2 FQGTGA. The CDR3 spans 16 residues. The J segment lost 3 bases and the V segment lost 3 bases, leaving 2 bases of the junction unmatched. The CDR3 bases are TGTGCCAGCAGCTTCCGACTAGCGGGGGGGACAGATACGCAGTATTTT. This sequence encodes CASSFRLAGGTDTQYF.

This clone was seen many times. The chain is built from TRBV20-1 and TRBJ1-1; D not resolved. Looked up from germline, CDR1 is DFQATT and CDR2 is SNEGSKA (reference sequence). CDR3 size: 13 residues. V shed 4 bases and J shed 5 bases, with 14 bases lying between them. The CDR3 is CSAIRRGETEAFF. CDR3 nucleotide sequence: TGCAGTGCTATACGTCGAGGAGAGACTGAAGCTTTCTTT.

This clone was recorded many times. The chain combines TRBV4-3 with TRBJ2-2; D not certain. CDR1 is LGHNA, CDR2 YSLEER, per germline. Trimming took off 4 bases at V and 4 bases at J, with 4 bases between the two ends. This CDR3 spans 12 amino acids. CDR3 sequence reads: CASSPRTGELFF. CDR3 DNA sequence: TGCGCCAGCAGCCCCCGCACCGGGGAGCTGTTTTTT.

The chain employs TRBV18 and TRBJ2-3; no clear D gene. Trimming shortened V by 2 bases and J by 2 bases, and 5 bases separated the two germline ends. The V gene's germline CDR1 is KGHSH and CDR2 LQKENI. CDR3 length: 13 residues. Written as DNA, the CDR3 is TGTGCCAGCTCACCAGCGGCCACAGATACGCAGTATTTT. As protein: CASSPAATDTQYF.

This clone came up a few times. The CDR3 coding sequence is TGTGCCATCAGTGGGATCGACAGGATTCAAACCTACGAGCAGTACTTC. Translation gives CAISGIDRIQTYEQYF. The chain carries TRBV10-3 and TRBJ2-7; a weak D match, TRBD1 (6 bases). V gave up 4 bases and J gave up 2 bases, with 18 bases separating them. This CDR3 comprises 16 residues. Germline CDR1 reads ENHRY; CDR2 reads SYGVKD.

This clone has a count of ten or more. The chain uses TRBV2 and TRBJ2-1; D uncertain. V dropped 7 bases and J dropped 3 bases, with 10 bases sitting between them. The CDR3 covers 13 residues. Looked up from germline, CDR1 is SNHLY and CDR2 is FYNNEI. CDR3 sequence: CASTPPFYNEQFF. The DNA for the CDR3 is TGTGCCAGCACCCCCCCATTCTACAATGAGCAGTTCTTC.

This clone was recorded many times. The CDR3 loop is CASSLVRAYGDEQFF. The CDR3 nucleotides read TGTGCCAGCAGCTTAGTCAGAGCCTATGGGGATGAGCAGTTCTTC. The V call is TRBV7-2, the J call TRBJ2-1; the D is unclear. The CDR3 has 15 amino acids. The ends were cut back, 1 base at V and 8 bases at J, with 15 bases in the middle. Germline CDR1 reads SGHTA; CDR2 reads FQGNSA.